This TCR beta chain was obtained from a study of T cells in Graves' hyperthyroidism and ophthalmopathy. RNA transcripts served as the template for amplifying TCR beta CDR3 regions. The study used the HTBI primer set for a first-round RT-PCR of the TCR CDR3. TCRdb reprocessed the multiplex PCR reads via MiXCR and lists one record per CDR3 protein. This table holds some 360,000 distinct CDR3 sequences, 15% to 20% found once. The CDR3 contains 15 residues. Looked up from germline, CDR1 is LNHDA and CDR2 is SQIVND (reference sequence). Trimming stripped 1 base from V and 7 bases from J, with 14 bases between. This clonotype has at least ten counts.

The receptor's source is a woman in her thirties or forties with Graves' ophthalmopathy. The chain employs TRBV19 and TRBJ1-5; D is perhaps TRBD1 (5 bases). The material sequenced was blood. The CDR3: CASSIGRGILQPQHF. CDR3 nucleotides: TGTGCCAGTAGTATAGGTCGGGGGATTTTACAGCCCCAGCATTTT.